This TCR beta chain derives from a study of CXCR4 blockade with PD-1 therapy in pancreatic cancer. In the case of this clone: Antigen unknown.

The table came from immunoSEQ multiplex PCR; TCRdb's copy has only in-frame clones and leaves some out. Among about 17,000 clones, about 72% were seen once, and the ten largest hold 5.9%. Study-level results: Intratumoral clonality (mean around 0.14) exceeded healthy blood (approximately 0.05) but did not track survival. Sequencing covered TCRbeta chains only, not alpha chains. Frequent tumor clones were encoded by many distinct rearrangements, suggesting shared antigens.

This CDR3 region has 17 residues. Germline loops: CDR1 KGHSH, CDR2 LQKENI. V was trimmed by 2 bases and J by 0 bases, leaving 13 bases between them. The sample taken for sequencing was tumor tissue. This sequence was found in a human donor with pancreatic ductal adenocarcinoma. This rearrangement joins TRBV18 to TRBJ2-2; a possible D gene is TRBD2 (6 bases). The CDR3 region is CASSPDRTGANTGELFF. The CDR3 DNA is TGTGCCAGCTCACCAGACAGAACGGGAGCGAACACCGGGGAGCTGTTTTTT.